This T cell receptor beta chain was retrieved from a study of T cell responses to AZD1222 COVID-19 vaccine. Study results and caveats: At baseline, seropositivity was found in only six or seven AZD1222 recipients. Reportedly, nearly half the spike-specific TCRs target unmutated variant regions.

This CDR3 has 13 amino acids. V was cut by 11 bases and J by 4 bases, with 15 bases left in between. From germline, CDR1 is SGHTA and CDR2 FQGNSA. TCRdb's copy holds only in-frame clones and misses some; the assay was immunoSEQ multiplex PCR. The sample carries 250,000 to 300,000 clones, 90% to 95% recorded once. Only one count was recorded for this clone. The antigen remains undetermined. V is TRBV7-2 and J is TRBJ2-1; D is unresolved. The receptor was derived from an adult who received the AZD1222 COVID-19 vaccine. The starting material was peripheral blood, obtained 28 days after the second AZD1222 dose. The CDR3 sequence is CAGVPSPYNEQFF. The DNA of the CDR3 is TGTGCCGGCGTTCCATCACCTTACAATGAGCAGTTCTTC.